The source of this T cell receptor (beta chain) is a study of beta chain features in type 1 diabetes. Whole-study results and caveats: Moderate but significant shortening of TCRB CDR3s was recorded in all four CD4+ subsets from Type 1 diabetes patients.

Sequenced material consisted of expressed TCRB transcripts (all of the isolated RNA was reverse transcribed). Produced via immunoSEQ multiplex PCR; TCRdb's table is partial and in-frame only. This sample has roughly 50,000 clones; roughly 48% occur once, and the top ten carry about 0.13%. Deletions cut 4 bases from V and 8 bases from J, with 15 bases between. The CDR3 spans 14 residues. CDR1 is LGHNA and CDR2 is YNFKEQ in the germline V gene. A word on this clone: Its antigen is undetermined.

V usage is TRBV4-2 and J usage is TRBJ2-1; D gene unclear. The receptor was derived from a man aged 25 to 40 with type 1 diabetes. The specimen sequenced was stem cell memory CD4+ T cells from blood. The CDR3 sequence is CASSPNSHSDEQFF. CDR3 in DNA: TGTGCCAGCAGCCCGAATTCGCACAGTGATGAGCAGTTCTTC.